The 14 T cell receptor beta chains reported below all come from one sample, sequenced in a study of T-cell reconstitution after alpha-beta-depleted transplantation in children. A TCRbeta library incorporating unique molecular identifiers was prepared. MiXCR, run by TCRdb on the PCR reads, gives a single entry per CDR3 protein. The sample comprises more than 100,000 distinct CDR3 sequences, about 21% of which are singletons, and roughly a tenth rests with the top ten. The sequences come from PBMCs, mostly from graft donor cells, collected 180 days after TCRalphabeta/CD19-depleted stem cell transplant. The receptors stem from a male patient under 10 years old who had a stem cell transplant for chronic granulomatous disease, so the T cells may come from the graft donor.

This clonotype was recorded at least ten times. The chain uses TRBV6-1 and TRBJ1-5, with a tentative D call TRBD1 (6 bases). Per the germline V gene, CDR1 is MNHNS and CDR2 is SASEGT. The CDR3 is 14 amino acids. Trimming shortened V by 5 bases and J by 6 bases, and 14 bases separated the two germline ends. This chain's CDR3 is CASSRSGEAQPQHF. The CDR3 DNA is TGTGCCAGCAGTAGATCAGGGGAAGCTCAGCCCCAGCATTTT.

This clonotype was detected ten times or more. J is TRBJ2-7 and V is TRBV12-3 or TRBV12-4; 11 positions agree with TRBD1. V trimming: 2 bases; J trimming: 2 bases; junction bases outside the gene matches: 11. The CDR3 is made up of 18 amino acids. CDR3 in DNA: TGTGCCAGCAGTTTACCCCGGATGGGGACAGGGGGTACCTACGAGCAGTACTTC. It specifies CASSLPRMGTGGTYEQYF.

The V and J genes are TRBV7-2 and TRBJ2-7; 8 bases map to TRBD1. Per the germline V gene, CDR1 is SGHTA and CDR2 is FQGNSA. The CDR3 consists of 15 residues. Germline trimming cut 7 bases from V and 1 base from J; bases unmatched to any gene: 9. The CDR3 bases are TGTGCCAGCACCCGATCGGGACAGGCATCCTACGAGCAGTACTTC. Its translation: CASTRSGQASYEQYF. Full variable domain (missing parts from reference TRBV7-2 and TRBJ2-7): GAGVSQSPSNKVTEKGKDVELRCDPISGHTALYWYRQSLGQGLEFLIYFQGNSAPDKSGLPSDRFSAERTGGSVSTLTIQRTQQEDSAVYLCASTRSGQASYEQYFGPGTRLTVT.

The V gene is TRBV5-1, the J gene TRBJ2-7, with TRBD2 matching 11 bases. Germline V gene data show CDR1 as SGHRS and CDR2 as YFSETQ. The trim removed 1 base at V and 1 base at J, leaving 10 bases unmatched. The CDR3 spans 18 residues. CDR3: CASSLKEVLAGGSYEQYF. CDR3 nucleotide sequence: TGCGCCAGCAGCTTGAAAGAGGTCCTAGCGGGAGGATCCTACGAGCAGTACTTC.

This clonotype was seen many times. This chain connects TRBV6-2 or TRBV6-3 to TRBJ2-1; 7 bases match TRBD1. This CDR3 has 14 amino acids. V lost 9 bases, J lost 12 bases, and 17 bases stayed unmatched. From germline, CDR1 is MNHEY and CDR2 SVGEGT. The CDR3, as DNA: TGTGCCAGTACTGACACCGGGACAGAGGTTCGGCAGTTCTTC. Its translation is CASTDTGTEVRQFF.

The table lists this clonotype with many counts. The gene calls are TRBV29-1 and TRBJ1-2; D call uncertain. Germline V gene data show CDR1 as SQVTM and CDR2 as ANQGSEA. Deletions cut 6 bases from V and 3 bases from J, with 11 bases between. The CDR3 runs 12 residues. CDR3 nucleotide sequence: TGCAGCGTCGACACGGTTGACTATGGCTACACCTTC. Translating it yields CSVDTVDYGYTF. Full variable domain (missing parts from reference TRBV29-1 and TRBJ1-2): SAVISQKPSRDICQRGTSLTIQCQVDSQVTMMFWYRQQPGQSLTLIATANQGSEATYESGFVIDKFPISRPNLTFSTLTVSNMSPEDSSIYLCSVDTVDYGYTFGSGTRLTVV.

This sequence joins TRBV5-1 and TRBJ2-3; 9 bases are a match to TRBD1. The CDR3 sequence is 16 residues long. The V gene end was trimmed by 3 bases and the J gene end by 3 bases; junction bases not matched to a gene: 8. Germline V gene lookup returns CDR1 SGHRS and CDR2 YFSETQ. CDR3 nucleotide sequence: TGCGCCAGCAGCTCCTACGGGACAGGGCGGACAGATACGCAGTATTTT. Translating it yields CASSSYGTGRTDTQYF.

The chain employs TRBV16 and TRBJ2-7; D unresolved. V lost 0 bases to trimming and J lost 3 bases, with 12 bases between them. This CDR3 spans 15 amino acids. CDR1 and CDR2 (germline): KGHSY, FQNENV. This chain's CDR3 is CASSQSIVGSYEQYF. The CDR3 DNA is TGTGCCAGCAGCCAATCGATTGTGGGTAGCTACGAGCAGTACTTC.

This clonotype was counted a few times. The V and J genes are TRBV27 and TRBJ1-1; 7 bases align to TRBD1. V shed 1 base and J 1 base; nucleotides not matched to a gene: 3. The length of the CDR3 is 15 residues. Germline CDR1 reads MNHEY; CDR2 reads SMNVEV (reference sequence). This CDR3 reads CASSLLGGGNTEAFF. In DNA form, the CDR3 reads TGTGCCAGCAGTTTATTAGGGGGCGGGAACACTGAAGCTTTCTTT.

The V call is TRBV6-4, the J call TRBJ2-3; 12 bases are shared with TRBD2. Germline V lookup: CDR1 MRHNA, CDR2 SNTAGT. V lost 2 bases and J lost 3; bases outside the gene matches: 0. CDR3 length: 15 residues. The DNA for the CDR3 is TGTGCCAGCAGTGACGGGACTAGCGGGACAGATACGCAGTATTTT. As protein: CASSDGTSGTDTQYF.

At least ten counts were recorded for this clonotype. Here the CDR3 reads CSARPGTGSYEQYF. DNA of the CDR3: TGCAGTGCTAGACCCGGGACAGGGTCCTACGAGCAGTACTTC. This chain joins TRBV20-1 and TRBJ2-7; 9 nucleotides agree with TRBD1. The CDR3 runs 14 residues. In germline, CDR1 is DFQATT, CDR2 SNEGSKA (reference sequence). J gave up 1 base and V 2 bases, and 3 bases lay outside the gene matches.

The CDR3 region is CASSQEIGTGEQYF. The DNA for the CDR3 is TGCGCCAGCAGCCAAGAAATCGGCACGGGCGAGCAGTACTTC. The J gene is TRBJ2-7, the V gene TRBV4-3; D ambiguous. CDR3 length: 14 residues. Germline V CDR1 and CDR2: LGHNA, YSLEER. Trimming shortened V by 0 bases and J by 6 bases, and 12 bases separated the two germline ends.

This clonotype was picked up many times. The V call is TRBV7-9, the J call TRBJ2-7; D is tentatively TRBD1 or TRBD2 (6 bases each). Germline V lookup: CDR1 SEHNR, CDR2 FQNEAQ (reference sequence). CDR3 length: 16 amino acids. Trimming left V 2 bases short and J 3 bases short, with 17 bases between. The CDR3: CASSLLGGKGDYEQYF. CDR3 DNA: TGTGCCAGCAGCTTATTAGGCGGGAAGGGGGACTACGAGCAGTACTTC.

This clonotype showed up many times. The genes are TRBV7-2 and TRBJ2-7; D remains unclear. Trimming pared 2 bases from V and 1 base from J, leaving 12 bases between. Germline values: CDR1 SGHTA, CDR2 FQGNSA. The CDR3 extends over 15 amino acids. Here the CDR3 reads CASSLSNGPSYEQYF. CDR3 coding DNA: TGTGCCAGCAGCTTATCTAACGGGCCTTCCTACGAGCAGTACTTC. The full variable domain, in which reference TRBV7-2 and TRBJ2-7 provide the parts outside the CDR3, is GAGVSQSPSNKVTEKGKDVELRCDPISGHTALYWYRQSLGQGLEFLIYFQGNSAPDKSGLPSDRFSAERTGGSVSTLTIQRTQQEDSAVYLCASSLSNGPSYEQYFGPGTRLTVT.